Presented here are 24 T cell receptor beta chains from one specimen sequenced in a study of CD8+CD57+ T cells in acquired aplastic anemia. The authors sequenced patients whose flow cytometry had shown CD8+CD57+ cell expansion. Genomic DNA was employed as the template in profiling TCR beta VDJ and CDR3. TCRdb re-called the reads with MiXCR, one entry per CDR3 protein. The table lists a few hundred thousand distinct CDR3 sequences, around three fifths of them singletons. The source material was sorted CD4+, CD8+, or CD8+CD57+ T cells (not recorded which) from PBMCs. Receptors originate from a human donor with aplastic anemia.

In this sample, this clonotype turned up many times. J is TRBJ1-3 and V is TRBV3-1, with D perhaps TRBD1 (6 bases). Trimming cost V 1 base and J 3 bases, with 10 bases left between them. Per the germline V gene, CDR1 is LGHDT and CDR2 is YNNKEL (reference sequence). The CDR3 runs 15 residues. CDR3 region: CASSQVAGVGNTIYF. Written as DNA, the CDR3 is TGTGCCAGCAGCCAAGTCGCAGGGGTTGGAAACACCATATATTTT.

There are many counts of this clonotype. This chain links TRBV5-5 with TRBJ2-1; the D is unclear. Looked up from germline, CDR1 is SGHKS and CDR2 is YYEKEE (reference sequence). The ends were cut back, 5 bases at V and 6 bases at J, with 6 bases in the middle. The length of the CDR3 is 11 residues. DNA of the CDR3: TGTGCCAGCAGTAAGGTCAATGAGCAGTTCTTC. Translating gives CASSKVNEQFF.

Points on this clonotype: This CDR3 is missing its conserved last phenylalanine or tryptophan, likely due to a read error. Because the CDR3's place on the DNA is in doubt, the DNA is left out and the CDR3 is given as listed by TCRdb. The chain links TRBV10-3 to TRBJ2-2; the DNA was not used to check the table's D call, TRBD1. The CDR3 comprises 16 residues, both ends counted. From germline, CDR1 is ENHRY and CDR2 SYGVKD. CDR3 sequence reads: CAISEARGGEHRGAVV.

The genes are TRBV2 and TRBJ2-7; no firm D call. The CDR3 totals 13 residues. The V gene's germline CDR1 is SNHLY and CDR2 FYNNEI. The V and J ends lost 6 bases and 0 bases respectively, with 9 bases between them. The CDR3 protein is CASSENTSYEQYF. CDR3 nucleotide sequence: TGTGCCAGCAGCGAAAATACCTCCTACGAGCAGTACTTC.

V is TRBV9 and J is TRBJ2-1, with TRBD2 matching over 12 bases. Germline V CDR1 and CDR2: SGDLS, YYNGEE. The CDR3 is made up of 15 amino acids. V trimming: 4 bases; J trimming: 6 bases; junction bases outside the gene matches: 5. CDR3 protein: CASSRGLAGLNEQFF. CDR3 coding DNA: TGTGCCAGCAGCCGGGGACTAGCGGGTCTCAATGAGCAGTTCTTC.

The table lists this clonotype with many counts. This chain links TRBV6-5 with TRBJ1-1; D not certain. The CDR3 has 14 amino acids. Per the germline V gene, CDR1 is MNHEY and CDR2 is SVGAGI. Trimming took off 0 bases at V and 3 bases at J, with 8 bases between the two ends. The CDR3 loop is CASSYSPRDTEAFF. The CDR3, as DNA: TGTGCCAGCAGTTACTCGCCAAGGGACACTGAAGCTTTCTTT.

This chain connects TRBV7-2 to TRBJ2-5, with TRBD2 as a possible D gene (6 bases). Germline lookup yields CDR1 SGHTA and CDR2 FQGNSA. V was shortened by 8 bases and J by 7 bases, with 23 bases between the two germline ends. CDR3 length: 15 amino acids. The CDR3 loop reads CASGRYPGGEVTQYF. CDR3 nucleotides: TGTGCCAGCGGTCGTTATCCCGGCGGGGAGGTGACCCAGTACTTC.

This clonotype occurred many times. The chain has TRBV18 and TRBJ1-1, with D uncertain. Trimming took 2 bases from V and 2 from J, leaving 12 bases between them. Germline V gives CDR1 KGHSH, CDR2 LQKENI. The CDR3 has 15 amino acids. This CDR3 is CASSPIQGRNTEAFF. CDR3 sequence (DNA): TGTGCCAGCTCACCAATTCAAGGGAGAAACACTGAAGCTTTCTTT.

This rearrangement joins TRBV7-9 to TRBJ2-5; a possible D gene is TRBD1 (6 bases). CDR1 is SEHNR, CDR2 FQNEAQ, per germline (reference sequence). This CDR3 is 15 amino acids long. Trimming left V 0 bases short and J 5 bases short, with 13 bases between. CDR3: CASSLAAGAGETQYF. DNA of the CDR3: TGTGCCAGCAGCTTAGCGGCAGGGGCAGGGGAGACCCAGTACTTC. Supplemented by reference TRBV7-9 and TRBJ2-5, the full variable domain reads DTGVSQNPRHKITKRGQNVTFRCDPISEHNRLYWYRQTLGQGPEFLTYFQNEAQLEKSRLLSDRFSAERPKGSFSTLEIQRTEQGDSAMYLCASSLAAGAGETQYFGPGTRLLVL.

This clonotype was seen many times. This chain connects TRBV6-1 to TRBJ2-6; the D call may be TRBD1 or TRBD2 (5 bases each). The CDR3 covers 16 residues. V was cut by 0 bases and J by 2 bases, with 8 bases left in between. CDR1 and CDR2 (germline): MNHNS, SASEGT. The CDR3 nucleotides are TGTGCCAGCAGTGAAGCCCAGGGAGCTGGGGCCAACGTCCTGACTTTC. The encoded protein is CASSEAQGAGANVLTF.

The J gene is TRBJ1-6, the V gene TRBV9, with no clear D. This CDR3 has 12 amino acids. Trimming removed 3 bases at V and 14 bases at J, with 12 bases between. Germline CDR1 and CDR2: SGDLS and YYNGEE. CDR3 sequence reads: CASSEINPSLHF. In nucleotides, the CDR3 is TGTGCCAGCAGCGAGATTAATCCATCCCTCCACTTT.

This clonotype has ten or more counts. CDR3 amino acids: CASSLAGIENEKLFF. DNA of the CDR3: TGCGCCAGCAGCTTGGCAGGGATCGAGAATGAAAAACTGTTTTTT. The chain is built from TRBV5-1 and TRBJ1-4, with D perhaps TRBD1 (5 bases). Germline V lookup: CDR1 SGHRS, CDR2 YFSETQ. V was trimmed by 0 bases and J by 5 bases, leaving 11 bases between them. The CDR3 is made up of 15 amino acids.

The V call is TRBV12-3 or TRBV12-4, the J call TRBJ1-1; 8 bases line up with TRBD1. This CDR3 contains 12 residues. V gave up 2 bases and J gave up 10 bases; unmatched junction bases: 3. CDR3 protein: CASSLRTGGAFF. DNA of the CDR3: TGTGCCAGCAGTTTACGTACAGGGGGAGCTTTCTTT.

As to this clonotype: At one end, the junction sequence differs from germline, possibly due to a read error. V gene TRBV2 combines with J gene TRBJ2-1; TRBD1 matches 9 bases. There are 14 residues in the CDR3. Germline loops: CDR1 SNHLY, CDR2 FYNNEI. As DNA, the CDR3 is TGCGCCTACGGGACAGGGAGCTCCTACAATGAGCAGTTCTTC. Its protein product is CAYGTGSSYNEQFF.

Worth noting for this clonotype: At one boundary the junction diverges from the germline segment, which might be a read error. The V and J genes are TRBV29-1 and TRBJ1-2, with D possibly being TRBD1 (5 bases). The CDR3 contains 15 residues. Germline values: CDR1 SQVTM, CDR2 ANQGSEA. The CDR3 sequence is CSVGTVGGGVYDYTF. DNA of the CDR3: TGCAGCGTTGGGACCGTCGGGGGGGGTGTGTATGACTACACCTTC.

This clonotype showed up many times. The rearrangement uses TRBV10-3 and TRBJ1-3, with D uncertain. Trimming removed 5 bases from V and 1 base from J, with 6 bases in between. This CDR3 has 13 residues. In germline, CDR1 is ENHRY, CDR2 SYGVKD. CDR3 nucleotide sequence: TGTGCCATCAGTAAAGATTCTGGAAACACCATATATTTT. This encodes CAISKDSGNTIYF.

The V gene is TRBV20-1, the J gene TRBJ2-7; the D gene could be TRBD1 or TRBD2 (5 bases each). Trimming removed 5 bases at V and 6 bases at J, with 11 bases between. The CDR3 is 11 residues long. Germline assignment: CDR1 DFQATT and CDR2 SNEGSKA (reference sequence). The CDR3 sequence is CSAWDPSEQYF. In DNA, the CDR3 is TGCAGTGCTTGGGACCCTAGCGAGCAGTACTTC.

The CDR3 here is CATSRDIRIRGLTVSGANVLTF. The CDR3 bases are TGTGCCACCAGCAGAGATATAAGAATACGGGGCCTTACAGTCTCTGGGGCCAACGTCCTGACTTTC. V is TRBV15 and J is TRBJ2-6; D is possibly TRBD1 or TRBD2 (5 bases each). CDR3 length: 22 residues. With 0 bases removed from V and 0 bases from J, the gap between germline ends came to 24 bases. CDR1 and CDR2 (germline): LNHNV, YYDKDF (reference sequence).

This clonotype occurred a few times. CDR3 in DNA: TGCAGTGCTGTAAAAACAGGGGTGGGAACTGAAGCTTTCTTT. Amino acid sequence: CSAVKTGVGTEAFF. The V and J genes are TRBV20-1 and TRBJ1-1; 7 bases fit TRBD1. This CDR3 comprises 14 residues. Germline-derived CDR1 and CDR2 are DFQATT and SNEGSKA (reference sequence). The J segment lost 5 bases and the V segment lost 5 bases, leaving 11 bases of the junction unmatched.

Ten or more counts support this clonotype. The chain is built from TRBV9 and TRBJ1-3, with D perhaps matching TRBD1 (5 bases). Trimming pared 3 bases from V and 5 bases from J, leaving 12 bases between. The CDR3 is 14 residues long. Germline V CDR1 and CDR2: SGDLS, YYNGEE. CDR3 region: CASSGGDVRNTIYF. In nucleotides, the CDR3 is TGTGCCAGCAGCGGAGGGGACGTCCGAAACACCATATATTTT. Variable domain in full (rest from reference TRBV9 and TRBJ1-3): DSGVTQTPKHLITATGQRVTLRCSPRSGDLSVYWYQQSLDQGLQFLIQYYNGEERAKGNILERFSAQQFPDLHSELNLSSLELGDSALYFCASSGGDVRNTIYFGEGSWLTVV.

The chain has TRBV18 and TRBJ1-2; the match to TRBD1 covers 10 bases. CDR3 length: 14 residues. The ends lost 6 bases at V and 3 bases at J; junction bases unmatched: 4. Looked up from germline, CDR1 is KGHSH and CDR2 is LQKENI. The chain's CDR3 is CASSTGTGDYGYTF. CDR3 DNA sequence: TGTGCCAGCTCCACGGGGACAGGGGACTATGGCTACACCTTC.

This sequence joins TRBV7-2 and TRBJ2-5, with a weak D call TRBD1 (6 bases). V gave up 1 base and J gave up 7 bases, with 16 bases separating them. The germline gives CDR1 SGHTA, CDR2 FQGNSA. This CDR3 has 15 amino acids. The CDR3 region is CASSLETGIIGTQYF. The DNA for the CDR3 is TGTGCCAGCAGCTTAGAAACAGGGATTATCGGGACCCAGTACTTC.

V and J are TRBV10-3 and TRBJ2-3; D unresolved. Trimming left V 0 bases short and J 6 bases short, with 13 bases between. CDR3 length: 15 residues. Germline V gives CDR1 ENHRY, CDR2 SYGVKD. In DNA, the CDR3 is TGTGCCATCAGTGAGTCGGGCACCACCACGGATACGCAGTATTTT. Translating gives CAISESGTTTDTQYF.

Worth noting for this clonotype: A read error may produce the germline difference seen at one junction end. The rearrangement links TRBV5-1 to TRBJ1-6, with 12 bases fitting TRBD1. Germline V gene lookup returns CDR1 SGHRS and CDR2 YFSETQ. The CDR3 covers 18 residues. CDR3 nucleotides: TGTGCCAGCAGCCGGGACAGGGGGCCCCGAAACTATAATTCACCCCTCCACTTT. Translating gives CASSRDRGPRNYNSPLHF.